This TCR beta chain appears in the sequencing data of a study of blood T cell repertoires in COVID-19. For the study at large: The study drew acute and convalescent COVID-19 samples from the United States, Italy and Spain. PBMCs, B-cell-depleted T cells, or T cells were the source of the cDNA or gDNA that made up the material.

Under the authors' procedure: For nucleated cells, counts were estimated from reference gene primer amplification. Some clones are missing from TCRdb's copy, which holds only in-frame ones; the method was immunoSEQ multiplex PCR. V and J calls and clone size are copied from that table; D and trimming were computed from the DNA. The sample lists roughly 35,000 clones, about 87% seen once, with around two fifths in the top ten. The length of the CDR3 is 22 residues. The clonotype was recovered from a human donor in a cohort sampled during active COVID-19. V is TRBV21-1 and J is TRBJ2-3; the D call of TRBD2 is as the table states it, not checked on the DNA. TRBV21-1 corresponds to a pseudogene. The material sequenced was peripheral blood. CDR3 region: CASDSTKGLAGGPSPITDTQYF. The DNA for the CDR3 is TGTGCCAGCGATTCAACGAAAGGACTAGCGGGGGGCCCATCCCCGATAACAGATACGCAGTATTTT.